This TCR beta chain originates from a study of regulatory T cells in long-lasting Graves disease. Study-wide context: Antithyroid drugs had been taken by newly diagnosed Graves' patients for under 3 months. Whole-study results and caveats: Among persistent patients, a larger number of public clonotypes were shared (roughly 2,700) than among newly diagnosed patients (roughly 910). Blood alone, not thyroid tissue, was studied.

This clonotype was observed at least ten times. The target antigen is unknown. Construction of TCR beta libraries relied on iRepertoire HTBI primers and on Arm-PCR targeting CDR3 regions. A single record per CDR3 protein comes from TCRdb applying MiXCR to the multiplex PCR reads. This table has about 310,000 distinct CDR3 sequences, 18% appearing once. Indicated time point: newly diagnosed GD, antithyroid drugs for less than 3 months. The TCR library was made from RNA that had been extracted from PBMCs in TRIzol. The source was peripheral blood mononuclear cells (PBMCs), collected at new diagnosis, from a patient treated with antithyroid drugs. The receptor was derived from a female donor with Graves disease.

The CDR3 loop is CASSLTGGGQPQHF. The CDR3 DNA sequence: TGTGCCAGCAGCCTAACAGGGGGCGGTCAGCCCCAGCATTTT. The genes are TRBV2 and TRBJ1-5, with 9 nucleotides matching TRBD1. The CDR3 totals 14 residues. The germline V gene encodes CDR1 SNHLY and CDR2 FYNNEI. J was trimmed by 6 bases and V by 6 bases; bases with no gene match: 6.